This T cell receptor beta chain comes out of a study of cytomegalovirus exposure and HLA in healthy donors (dated by TCRdb to between 2016 and 2019). Some background on the complete study: According to an earlier analysis of 587 of the donors, about 179 million T cells yielded 117 million unique TCR beta sequences and about 280 Gb of sequence data. An early release covering roughly 640 HLA-typed donors comprised about 290 gigabases of sequencing data and about 90 million unique TCR sequences. A later analysis re-examined previously published TCR beta repertoires from several hundred donors and added high-resolution HLA genotyping to investigate patterns of TCR occurrence. Because of strong linkage in the cohort, five DR-DQ haplotypes were treated as single units for association and clustering. The study profiled the T cell repertoires of hundreds of subjects by immunosequencing and related them to cytomegalovirus serostatus. Every discovery cohort repertoire had been produced on one sequencing platform. Rather than drawing on any new phenotypic data, the later analysis identified candidate immune exposures from TCR beta sequences and the way those sequences occurred across donors. Donor age, sex, ethnicity and CMV serostatus were collected together with the repertoire data. In an earlier analysis of about 590 of the donors, high-throughput TCR beta sequencing was used to judge whether each TCR beta V gene segment behaved as functional or pseudogenic. Besides the first cohort of roughly 700 subjects, a separate validation cohort made up of 120 different subjects was used. The aim of the study was to test whether cataloging public T cell receptors could identify signatures of past pathogen exposure. Among some 400 genotyped donors of the cohort, an average of approximately 240,000 unique TCR beta nucleotide sequences was sequenced per donor, of which about 20% were non-productive. Typing coverage differed by locus: A, B, C, DRB1 and DQB1 were typed in about 620-640 donors, DQA1 in about 550, DPA1 in around 600, and DPB1 in 450 to 490. HLA typing covered class I and class II loci at four-digit resolution. Of the 398 genotyped donors, about 84% fell in the genetic ancestry cluster associated with self-reported Caucasian donors. Genome-wide SNP genotypes for about 65% of the 666 donors were used in a later genetic analysis, which treated that subset as a discovery cohort. The study combined high-throughput TCR immunosequencing, statistical association of individual TCRs with disease status, and machine learning to predict cytomegalovirus infection status. General conclusions and limits of the study: Three of the identified cytomegalovirus-associated TCR beta chains were confirmed in vitro to be specific for cytomegalovirus antigens. A further reported finding was that TCR beta sequences accurately predicted the HLA-A and HLA-B alleles for most subjects in the first cohort. Compared with equally common non-associated chains, HLA-associated TCR beta chains in a later analysis were more clonally expanded and had lower generation probabilities. Roughly uniform sequencing depth across donors was assumed in presence/absence analyses, although this assumption may not hold. Because counts were too low, about 15 rarely observed V segments, including chromosome 9 orphons, were left out of the earlier analysis of some 600 of the donors. Specific HLA alleles were associated with over 15,000 TCR beta sequences at a false discovery rate of 0.05 in a later analysis. In a later genetic analysis, fewer N-insertions in productive TCRs were reported among donors in an Asian-associated ancestry cluster than the roughly 700-donor mean. In this cohort, only TCR beta chains were sequenced, and detectable features were limited by the absence of alpha or paired-chain data. Cytomegalovirus status was reported to be diagnosed by the classifier with high specificity and sensitivity in both the original and validation cohorts. Linkage disequilibrium might explain the correlated functional status among segregating V segments, but an unknown experimental factor could not be ruled out. Most TCR sequences were observed very rarely across donors, whereas some public TCRs were present in many individuals. A later analysis found that TCR association rates varied across HLA loci, with DRB1 alleles showing the most associated TCRs and HLA-C alleles the fewest. When HLA alleles, especially DR and DQ, strongly co-occurred, TCR associations were difficult to assign to individual alleles. Because HLA typing was unavailable for some donors at each locus, only the typed subset was used in association tests. A group of highly shared sequence variants was considered likely to be a technical artifact of the sequencing pipeline. For the cohort, immune exposure information was limited to CMV serostatus. Most CMV-associated TCR beta chains appeared to be HLA-restricted in a later analysis, and the HLA associations seemed to be driven largely by CMV exposure. It was suggested by the authors that the approach could potentially be generalized to other disease states and immunological phenotypes. In a later genetic analysis, a missense DCLRE1C variant was associated with V-gene and J-gene trimming of TCR beta chains, and the association was replicated in an independent cohort. An earlier analysis of approximately 500 of the donors showed that most TCR beta V segments appeared in productive rearrangements either about 87% or about 30% of the time, which broadly matched IMGT annotations. The study gave a list of some 150 TCR beta chains associated with cytomegalovirus. According to a later analysis, parvovirus B19, influenza, CMV and Epstein-Barr virus appeared linked to several top co-occurrence clusters.

Of note for this clone: The clone's antigen remains unknown. It has no much larger one-base neighbor in the sample; base qualities were not kept.

Library preparation employed the immunoSEQ multiplex PCR assay. For the multiplex PCR, a mixture combining 60 forward primers for TCR Vbeta segments and 13 reverse primers for TCR Jbeta segments was used. A multiplex PCR assay on genomic DNA amplified the CDR3 region of rearranged TCR beta genes. Amplified TCR beta libraries were sequenced as 87-base-pair reads on the Illumina HiSeq System. Per the authors' processing: In a later analysis, roughly 80 million unique TCR beta chains were counted across the 500 to 700 repertoires, and approximately 9.9 million of these chains were shared by at least two donors. Raw reads were error-corrected and collapsed into unique sequences by a nearest-neighbor algorithm in which closely related sequences were merged to remove PCR and sequencing errors. To assign V, D and J gene segments, CDR3 sequences were aligned to IMGT reference sequences. Each retained sequence needed at least a six-nucleotide match to both a V gene segment and a J gene segment. A rearrangement was called productive if the CDR3 had no stop codons and remained in frame with V and J, and every other rearrangement was called non-productive. Following IMGT convention, CDR3 was defined as the stretch from the second conserved V-encoded cysteine up to the conserved J-encoded phenylalanine. The earlier analysis of some 540 of the donors excluded any sequence lacking an unambiguous match to a single V gene segment. An earlier analysis of fewer than 650 of the donors classified V segments as functional when productive rearrangements were above 56.7% and as segregating when the standard deviation between donors was above 5%. To diagnose cytomegalovirus status from the catalog of TCR beta chain sequences, a statistical classification framework was built. V and J gene assignment, in a later analysis, came from comparing TCR nucleotide sequences with IMGT/GENE-DB human TR gene sequences. A later analysis assigned CDR3 sequences and most-parsimonious VDJ recombination scenarios with the TCRdist pipeline. A later analysis defined each TCR beta chain by its CDR3 amino acid sequence plus V-gene family, and excluded reads lacking a unique V-gene family. In a later analysis, 450 to 600 highly shared, low-generation-probability nucleotide sequences were removed to address suspected cross-contamination and a sequencing artifact. A later analysis calculated a clonal expansion index for each public chain from normalized within-repertoire ranks of inferred template counts. In a later analysis, generation probabilities were computed using a VDJ recombination model fitted to out-of-frame rearrangements, and the results were checked against IGoR. In a later analysis, TCR-TCR, TCR-HLA and TCR-CMV co-occurrence was scored with hypergeometric tests, and a repertoire-size bias correction was applied to TCR pairs. False discovery rates were estimated in a later analysis by permuting HLA or CMV assignments 20 times. In a later analysis, co-occurring TCRs were grouped using DBSCAN, and TCRdist sequence similarity was added for clustering within HLA-allele-positive subsets. For co-occurrence clustering, repertoires with fewer than 30,000 or more than 120,000 public chains were excluded, along with five repertoires with anomalous nucleotide sharing. Held by TCRdb, this immuneACCESS table contains in-frame sequences only and omits some clones. Under half of the omission traces to an unresolved V gene where checked; the cause of the rest is unknown. Clonal size and the V and J genes are those of that table, whereas D and trimming came from the DNA. This sample gives around 160,000 clones in total; 65% to 90% of them show up just once. The leading ten clones occupy approximately 1.8% of the sample.

In total, 630 or so healthy bone marrow donors made up the cohort. Cohort members were all nominally healthy when sampled, although unrecorded immune exposures were likely present. CMV serostatus was recorded as positive for 289 and negative for about 50% of the roughly 670 cohort members, whereas no CMV serostatus was recorded for the donor in question. A peripheral blood sample was collected from each donor, and TCR beta sequencing was performed on peripheral blood mononuclear cells. Genomic DNA extraction from the blood cell samples was performed with the Qiagen DNeasy Blood Extraction Kit. This TCR was sampled from a human donor in good health. Sequenced: PBMCs.

The CDR3 region reads CATLTMGQGLTEAFF. The DNA is TGTGCCACCCTTACGATGGGACAGGGGCTGACTGAAGCTTTCTTT. The chain couples TRBV27 to TRBJ1-1; TRBD1 matches 10 bases in the middle. Compared with germline, V lacks 10 bases and J lacks 5 bases; bases without a gene match: 13. From cysteine to phenylalanine, the CDR3 is 15 amino acids long. Only the CDR3 DNA stays, 45 bases, in frame from base 1. The germline V gene (reference sequence) gives CDR1 as MNHEY and CDR2 as SMNVEV.